The 8 T cell receptor beta chains below all came from one sample that was sequenced in a study of T cells in Graves' hyperthyroidism and ophthalmopathy. TCR beta CDR3 regions were amplified from RNA transcripts. HTBI primers were employed in a first-round RT-PCR of the TCR CDR3. TCRdb independently ran MiXCR on the multiplex PCR reads; one entry per CDR3 protein. The data contain about 840,000 distinct CDR3 sequences, over 35% of them singletons. The sample taken for sequencing was blood. These TCRs come from a man between 18 and 29 years old with Graves' hyperthyroidism.

The chain links TRBV2 to TRBJ2-5, with 10 bases lining up with TRBD2. V gave up 5 bases and J gave up 0 bases; unmatched junction bases: 3. Germline V CDR1 and CDR2: SNHLY, FYNNEI. The CDR3 runs to 15 residues. The chain's CDR3 is CASSTLAGDQETQYF. The CDR3 DNA follows: TGTGCCAGCAGTACGCTAGCGGGGGACCAAGAGACCCAGTACTTC.

The gene calls are TRBV6-5 and TRBJ2-7; D gene unclear. The CDR3 consists of 14 residues. The V gene lost 4 bases and the J gene lost 3 bases, with 13 bases spanning the gap. The germline CDR1 and CDR2 sequences are MNHEY and SVGAGI. The CDR3 DNA follows: TGTGCCAGCAGTTCGCCAGCCCTTCACTACGAGCAGTACTTC. It specifies CASSSPALHYEQYF.

There are a few counts of this clonotype. The V call is TRBV20-1, the J call TRBJ2-7, with TRBD2 matching 8 bases. The CDR3 consists of 15 residues. V gave up 6 bases and J gave up 4 bases; unmatched junction bases: 14. Germline CDR1 reads DFQATT; CDR2 reads SNEGSKA (reference sequence). The CDR3 is CSAPGRAGEGYEQYF. The DNA of the CDR3 is TGCAGTGCGCCAGGGAGAGCGGGAGAGGGGTACGAGCAGTACTTC.

The chain employs TRBV4-1 and TRBJ2-7, with unresolved D. The CDR3 consists of 15 residues. Trimming cost V 0 bases and J 5 bases, with 14 bases left between them. From germline, CDR1 is MGHRA and CDR2 YSYEKL. DNA for the CDR3: TGCGCCAGCAGCCAAGAAGCGACGCCTTTCAACGAGCAGTACTTC. This translates into CASSQEATPFNEQYF.

The genes are TRBV6-2 or TRBV6-3 and TRBJ1-2; D possibly corresponds to TRBD1 (6 bases). The CDR3 contains 15 residues. Between the trimmed V and J ends, which lost 7 bases and 4 bases, there was a span of 19 bases. The V gene's germline CDR1 is MNHEY and CDR2 SVGEGT. DNA of the CDR3: TGTGCCAGCACTCCCTCCCTCGGACAGTTCTATGGCTACACCTTC. Its protein product is CASTPSLGQFYGYTF.

This clonotype occurred a few times. The genes are TRBV5-1 and TRBJ2-7; D may match TRBD1 or TRBD2 (6 bases each). CDR1 and CDR2 (germline): SGHRS, YFSETQ. The V and J ends lost 2 bases and 4 bases respectively, with 16 bases between them. The CDR3 totals 15 residues. The CDR3 region is CASSLGGIGWYEQYF. CDR3 DNA sequence: TGCGCCAGCAGCTTAGGGGGGATAGGTTGGTACGAGCAGTACTTC.

This clonotype appeared a few times. In DNA, the CDR3 is TGCGCCAGCAGCCCGGGGGGACAACCCTACGAGCAGTACTTC. Translated: CASSPGGQPYEQYF. This rearrangement joins TRBV5-1 to TRBJ2-7, with D perhaps TRBD2 (7 bases). This CDR3 has 14 residues. CDR1 is SGHRS, CDR2 YFSETQ, per germline. Trimming cost V 4 bases and J 2 bases, with 13 bases left between them.

This chain links TRBV20-1 with TRBJ2-7; 11 nucleotides line up with TRBD2. V lost 5 bases to trimming and J lost 4 bases; unmatched junction nucleotides: 10. The CDR3 contains 15 residues. Germline V gene sequence: CDR1 DFQATT, CDR2 SNEGSKA (reference sequence). The CDR3 sequence is CSAHLLAGEGYEQYF. CDR3 DNA: TGCAGTGCTCACCTACTAGCGGGAGAGGGGTACGAGCAGTACTTC.